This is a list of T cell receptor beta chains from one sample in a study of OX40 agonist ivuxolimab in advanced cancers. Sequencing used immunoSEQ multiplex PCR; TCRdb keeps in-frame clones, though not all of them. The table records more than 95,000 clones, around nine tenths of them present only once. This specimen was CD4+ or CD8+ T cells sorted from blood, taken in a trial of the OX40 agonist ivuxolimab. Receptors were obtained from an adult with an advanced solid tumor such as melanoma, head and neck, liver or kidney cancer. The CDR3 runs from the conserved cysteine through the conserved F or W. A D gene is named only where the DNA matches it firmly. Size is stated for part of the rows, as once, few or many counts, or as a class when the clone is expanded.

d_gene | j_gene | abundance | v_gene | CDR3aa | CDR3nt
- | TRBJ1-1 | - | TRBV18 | CASSPIPGLHTEAFF | TGTGCCAGCTCACCAATCCCAGGACTGCACACTGAAGCTTTCTTT
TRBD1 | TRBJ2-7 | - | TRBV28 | CASRPGQGSYEQYF | TGTGCCAGCAGGCCGGGACAGGGGTCCTACGAGCAGTACTTC
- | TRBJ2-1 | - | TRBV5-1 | CASSLDSIGGLEQFF | TGCGCCAGCAGCTTGGACTCAATCGGAGGGTTGGAGCAGTTCTTC
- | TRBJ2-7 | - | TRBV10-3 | CAISESTGKREQYF | TGTGCCATCAGTGAGTCAACAGGGAAGAGGGAGCAGTACTTC
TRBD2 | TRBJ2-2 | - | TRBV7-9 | CASSRLSGSATGELFF | TGTGCCAGCAGCCGACTTAGCGGGAGTGCGACCGGGGAGCTGTTTTTT
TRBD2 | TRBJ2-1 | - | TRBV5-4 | CASSFRVAGDYEQFF | TGTGCCAGCAGCTTTCGTGTAGCGGGAGATTATGAGCAGTTCTTC
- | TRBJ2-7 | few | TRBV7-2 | CASSLARSQEQYF | TGTGCCAGCAGCTTAGCCCGCAGTCAAGAGCAGTACTTC
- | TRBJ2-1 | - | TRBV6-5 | CASSQWGEQFF | TGTGCCAGCAGCCAATGGGGGGAGCAGTTCTTC
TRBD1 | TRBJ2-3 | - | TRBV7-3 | CASSLRQGPDF | TGTGCCAGCAGCCTTCGACAGGGACCGGATTTT
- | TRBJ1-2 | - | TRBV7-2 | CASSLDSSSKYGYTF | TGTGCCAGCAGCCTGGACAGCAGCTCCAAATATGGCTACACCTTC
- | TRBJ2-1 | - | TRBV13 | CASSAGTALAYNEQFF | TGTGCCAGCAGCGCGGGGACGGCATTAGCCTACAATGAGCAGTTCTTC
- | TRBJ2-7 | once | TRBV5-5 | CASSLGTGPYEQYF | TGTGCCAGCAGCTTGGGGACGGGGCCCTACGAGCAGTACTTC
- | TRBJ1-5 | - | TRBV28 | CASSIGPGGNQPQHF | TGTGCCAGCAGTATTGGACCGGGGGGCAATCAGCCCCAGCATTTT
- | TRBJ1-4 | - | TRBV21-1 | CASSKGPHGNEKLFF | TGTGCCAGCAGCAAAGGGCCCCACGGCAATGAAAAACTGTTTTTT
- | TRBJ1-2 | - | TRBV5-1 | CASSTGQTSANYGYTF | TGCGCCAGCAGCACAGGACAGACCTCAGCTAACTATGGCTACACCTTC
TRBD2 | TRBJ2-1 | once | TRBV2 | CASTKPSVGGLAGGRPGNEQFF | TGTGCCAGCACCAAACCTTCCGTGGGGGGACTAGCGGGAGGGCGCCCGGGGAATGAGCAGTTCTTC
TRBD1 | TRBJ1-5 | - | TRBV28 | CASSPGQGAHQPQHF | TGTGCCAGCAGTCCTGGACAGGGGGCCCATCAGCCCCAGCATTTT
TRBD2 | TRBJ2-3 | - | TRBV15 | CATSPLAGLSTDTQYF | TGTGCCACCAGCCCCCTAGCGGGATTAAGCACAGATACGCAGTATTTT
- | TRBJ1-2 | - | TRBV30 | CAWSVRTFAYGYTF | TGTGCCTGGAGTGTACGGACGTTCGCGTATGGCTACACCTTC
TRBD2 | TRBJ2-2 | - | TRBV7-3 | CASSLAGGITGELFF | TGTGCCAGCAGCTTAGCGGGAGGAATCACCGGGGAGCTGTTTTTT
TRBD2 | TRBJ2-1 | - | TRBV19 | CASSKNGGQGQTSGRAIFF | TGTGCCAGTAGTAAAAATGGGGGACAGGGACAAACTAGCGGGAGGGCAATTTTCTTC
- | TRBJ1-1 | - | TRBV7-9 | CASSLAVAVYTEAFF | TGTGCCAGCAGCTTAGCGGTGGCGGTCTACACTGAAGCTTTCTTT
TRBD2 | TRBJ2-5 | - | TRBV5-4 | CASSPGLAGGPEETQYF | TGTGCCAGCAGCCCGGGACTAGCGGGAGGGCCGGAAGAGACCCAGTACTTC
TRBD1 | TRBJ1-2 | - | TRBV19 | CASRSPRDRRPYGYTF | TGTGCCAGTAGATCGCCCCGGGACAGAAGACCCTATGGCTACACCTTC
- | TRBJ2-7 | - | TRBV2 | CASSTGFQEQYF | TGTGCCAGCAGTACAGGGTTTCAGGAGCAGTACTTC
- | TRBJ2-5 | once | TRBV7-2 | CASSLDRKTQYF | TGTGCCAGCAGCTTAGATAGAAAGACCCAGTACTTC
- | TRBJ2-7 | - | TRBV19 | CASSIRAGVNYEQYF | TGTGCCAGTAGTATCCGGGCCGGAGTAAACTACGAGCAGTACTTC
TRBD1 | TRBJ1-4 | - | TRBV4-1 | CASSQPDRANEKLFF | TGCGCCAGCAGTCAGCCGGACAGGGCTAATGAAAAACTGTTTTTT
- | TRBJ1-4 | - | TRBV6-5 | CASSYSTATNEKLFF | TGTGCCAGCAGTTACTCGACAGCAACTAATGAAAAACTGTTTTTT
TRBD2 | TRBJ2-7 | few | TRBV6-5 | CASSRTSGSYEQYF | TGTGCCAGCAGTAGGACTAGCGGGAGCTACGAGCAGTACTTC
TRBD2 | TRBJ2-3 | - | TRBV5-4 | CASSPSGRADTQYF | TGTGCCAGCAGCCCTAGCGGGAGGGCAGATACGCAGTATTTT
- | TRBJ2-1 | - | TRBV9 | CASSVTPSADEQFF | TGTGCCAGCAGCGTCACTCCTAGCGCTGATGAGCAGTTCTTC
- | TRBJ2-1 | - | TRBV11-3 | CASSLRYNEQFF | TGTGCCAGCAGCTTAAGGTACAATGAGCAGTTCTTC
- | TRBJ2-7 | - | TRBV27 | CASRSDYEQYF | TGTGCCAGCAGATCGGACTACGAGCAGTACTTC
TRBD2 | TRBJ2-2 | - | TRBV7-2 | CASSRAGNTGELFF | TGTGCCAGCAGCCGAGCGGGAAACACCGGGGAGCTGTTTTTT
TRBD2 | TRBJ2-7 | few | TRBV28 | CASRSRTSGRDYEQYF | TGTGCCAGCAGATCCCGGACTAGCGGGAGGGACTACGAGCAGTACTTC
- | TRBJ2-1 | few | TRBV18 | CASSPRPDGEQFF | TGTGCCAGCTCACCACGGCCTGACGGTGAGCAGTTCTTC
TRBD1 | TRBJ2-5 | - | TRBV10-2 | CASSGDREETQYF | TGCGCCAGCAGTGGGGACAGGGAAGAGACCCAGTACTTC
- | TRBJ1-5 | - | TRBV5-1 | CASSLRGGADQPQHF | TGCGCCAGCAGCTTGCGGGGGGGCGCCGATCAGCCCCAGCATTTT
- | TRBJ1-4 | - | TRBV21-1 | CASSRRVGPLATNEKLFF | TGTGCCAGCAGCAGAAGAGTAGGACCGCTTGCAACTAATGAAAAACTGTTTTTT
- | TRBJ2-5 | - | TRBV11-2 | CASSRNRGETQYF | TGTGCCAGCAGTCGTAACAGAGGAGAGACCCAGTACTTC
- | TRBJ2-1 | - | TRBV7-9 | CASSLSGRDEQFF | TGTGCCAGCAGCTTAAGTGGTCGGGATGAGCAGTTCTTC
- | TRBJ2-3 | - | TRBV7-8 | CASSLVMRGTDTQYF | TGTGCCAGCAGCTTGGTCATGCGTGGCACAGATACGCAGTATTTT
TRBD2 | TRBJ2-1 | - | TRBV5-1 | CASSLLAGFNEQFF | TGCGCCAGCAGCTTACTAGCGGGTTTTAATGAGCAGTTCTTC